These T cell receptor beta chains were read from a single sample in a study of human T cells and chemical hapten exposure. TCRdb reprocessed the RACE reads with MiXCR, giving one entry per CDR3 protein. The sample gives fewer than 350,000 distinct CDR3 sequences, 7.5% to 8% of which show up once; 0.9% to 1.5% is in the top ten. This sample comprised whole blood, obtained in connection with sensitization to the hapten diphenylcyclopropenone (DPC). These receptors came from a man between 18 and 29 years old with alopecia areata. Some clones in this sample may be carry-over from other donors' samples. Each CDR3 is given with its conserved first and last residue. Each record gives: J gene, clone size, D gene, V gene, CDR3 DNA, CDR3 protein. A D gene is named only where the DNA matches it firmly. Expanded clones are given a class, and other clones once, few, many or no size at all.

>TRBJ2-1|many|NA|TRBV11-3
TGTGCCAGCAGCTTACAGGACTCATCCAATGAGCAGTTCTTC
CASSLQDSSNEQFF
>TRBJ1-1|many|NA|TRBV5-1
TGCGCCAGCAGCTTGGTGGGGGTAGGGGACACTGAAGCTTTCTTT
CASSLVGVGDTEAFF
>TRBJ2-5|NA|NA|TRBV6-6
TGTGCCAGCAGCCGACAGTCCCGACGTGTAGAGACCCAGTACTTC
CASSRQSRRVETQYF
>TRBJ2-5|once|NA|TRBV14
TGTGCCAGCAGCCCGATCGACCCGACGGAGACCCAGTACTTC
CASSPIDPTETQYF
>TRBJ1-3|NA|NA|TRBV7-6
TGTGCCAGCAGCTCCGCCCGGGATACCGGAAACACCATATATTTT
CASSSARDTGNTIYF
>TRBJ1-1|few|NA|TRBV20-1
TGCAGTGCGATACAGGGAACAGACACTGAAGCTTTCTTT
CSAIQGTDTEAFF
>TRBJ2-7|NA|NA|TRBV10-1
TGCGCCAGCAGTGAGCTCGACGGAATGGAGCAGTACTTC
CASSELDGMEQYF
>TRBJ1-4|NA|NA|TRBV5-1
TGCGCCAGCAGCCTGGGGTTTCGGGGCTATAATGAAAAACTGTTTTTT
CASSLGFRGYNEKLFF
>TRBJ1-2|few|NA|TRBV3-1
TGTGCCAGCAGTCCTTCTTTAACGACGGCAAATGGCTACACCTTC
CASSPSLTTANGYTF
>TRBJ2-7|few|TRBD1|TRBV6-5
TGTGCCAGCAGCCAGGGGGACAGGGGAATGTACGAGCAGTACTTC
CASSQGDRGMYEQYF
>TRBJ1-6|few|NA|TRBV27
TGTGCCAGCAGTCCGTCGGACGGGGACTATAATTCACCCCTCCACTTT
CASSPSDGDYNSPLHF
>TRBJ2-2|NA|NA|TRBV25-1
TGTGCCAGCTCATCTGGGGAGCTGTTTTTT
CASSSGELFF
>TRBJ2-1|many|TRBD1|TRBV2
TGTGCCAGCAGTTCAGACAGGGGCTACTACAATGAGCAGTTCTTC
CASSSDRGYYNEQFF
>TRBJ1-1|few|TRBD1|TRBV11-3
TGTGCCAGCAGCTCGGGACAGGGGGCAATCGTCGGGGAAGCTTTCTTT
CASSSGQGAIVGEAFF
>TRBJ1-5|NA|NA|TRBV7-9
TGTGCCAGCAGCCCCAGCTGGGCAGGGGACAATCAGCCCCAGCATTTT
CASSPSWAGDNQPQHF
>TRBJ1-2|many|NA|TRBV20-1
TGCAGTGCTAGAGATTCAGGACAGATTCTCTATGGCTACACCTTC
CSARDSGQILYGYTF
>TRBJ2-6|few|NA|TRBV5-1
TGCGCCAGCCGATGGGGGGCCAACGTCCTGACTTTC
CASRWGANVLTF